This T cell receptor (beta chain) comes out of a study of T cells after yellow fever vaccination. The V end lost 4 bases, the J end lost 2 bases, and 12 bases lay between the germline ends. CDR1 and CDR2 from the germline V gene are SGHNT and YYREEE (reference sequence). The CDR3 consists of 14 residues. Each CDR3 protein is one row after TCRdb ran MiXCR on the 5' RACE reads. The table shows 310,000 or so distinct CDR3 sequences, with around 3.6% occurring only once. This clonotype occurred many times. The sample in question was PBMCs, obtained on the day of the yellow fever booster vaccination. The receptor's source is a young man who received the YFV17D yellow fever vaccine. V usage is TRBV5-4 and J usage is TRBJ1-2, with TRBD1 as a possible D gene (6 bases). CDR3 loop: CASSPTGQNYGYTF. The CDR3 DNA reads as TGTGCCAGCAGCCCCACCGGACAGAACTATGGCTACACCTTC.